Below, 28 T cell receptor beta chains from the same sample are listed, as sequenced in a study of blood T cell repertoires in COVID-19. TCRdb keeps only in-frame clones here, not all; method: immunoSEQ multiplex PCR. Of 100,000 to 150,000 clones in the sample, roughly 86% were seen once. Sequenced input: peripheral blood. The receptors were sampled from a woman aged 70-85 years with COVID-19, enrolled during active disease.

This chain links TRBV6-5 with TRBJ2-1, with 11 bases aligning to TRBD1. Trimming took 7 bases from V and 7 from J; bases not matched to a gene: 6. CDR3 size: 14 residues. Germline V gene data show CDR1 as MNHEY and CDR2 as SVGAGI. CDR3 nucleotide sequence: TGTGCCAGCACCGGACAGGGGGCTTGGAATGAGCAGTTCTTC. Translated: CASTGQGAWNEQFF.

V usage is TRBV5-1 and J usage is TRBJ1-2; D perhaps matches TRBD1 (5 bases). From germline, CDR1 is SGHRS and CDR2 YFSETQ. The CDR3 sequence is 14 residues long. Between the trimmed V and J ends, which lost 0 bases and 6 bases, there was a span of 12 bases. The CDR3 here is CASSLEVTADGYTF. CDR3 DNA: TGCGCCAGCAGCTTGGAGGTGACAGCCGATGGCTACACCTTC.

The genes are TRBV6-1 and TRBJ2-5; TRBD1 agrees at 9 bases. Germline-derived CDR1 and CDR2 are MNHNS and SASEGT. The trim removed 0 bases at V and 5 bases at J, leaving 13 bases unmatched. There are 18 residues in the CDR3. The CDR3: CASSEAARPGQGLETQYF. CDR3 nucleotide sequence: TGTGCCAGCAGTGAAGCGGCCAGACCGGGACAGGGACTGGAGACCCAGTACTTC.

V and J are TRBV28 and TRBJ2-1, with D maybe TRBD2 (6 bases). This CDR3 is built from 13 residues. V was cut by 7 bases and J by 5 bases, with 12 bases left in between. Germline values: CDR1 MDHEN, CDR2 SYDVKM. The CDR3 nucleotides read TGTGCCAGCAACCGGGACTGGAACAATGAGCAGTTCTTC. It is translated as CASNRDWNNEQFF.

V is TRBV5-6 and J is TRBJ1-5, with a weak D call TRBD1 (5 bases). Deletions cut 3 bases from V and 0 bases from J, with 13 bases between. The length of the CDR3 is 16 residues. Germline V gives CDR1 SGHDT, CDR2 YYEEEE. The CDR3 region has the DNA TGTGCCAGCAGCTCACGAAGACAGAATAGCAATCAGCCCCAGCATTTT. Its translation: CASSSRRQNSNQPQHF.

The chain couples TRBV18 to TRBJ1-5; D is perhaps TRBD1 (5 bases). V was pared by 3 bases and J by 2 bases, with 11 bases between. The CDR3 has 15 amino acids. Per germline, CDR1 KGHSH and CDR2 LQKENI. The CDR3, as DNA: TGTGCCAGCTCACCGCAGGGTGTAGGCAATCAGCCCCAGCATTTT. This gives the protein CASSPQGVGNQPQHF. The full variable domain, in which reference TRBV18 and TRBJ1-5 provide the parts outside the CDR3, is NAGVMQNPRHLVRRRGQEARLRCSPMKGHSHVYWYRQLPEEGLKFMVYLQKENIIDESGMPKERFSAEFPKEGPSILRIQQVVRGDSAAYFCASSPQGVGNQPQHFGDGTRLSIL.

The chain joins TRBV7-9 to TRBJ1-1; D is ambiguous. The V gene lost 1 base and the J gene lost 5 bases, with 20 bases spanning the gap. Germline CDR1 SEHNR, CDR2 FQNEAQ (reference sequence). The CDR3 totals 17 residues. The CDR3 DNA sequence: TGTGCCAGCAGCTTAGGGGAGGGTTGGTCGTCCGGGACTGAAGCTTTCTTT. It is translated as CASSLGEGWSSGTEAFF.

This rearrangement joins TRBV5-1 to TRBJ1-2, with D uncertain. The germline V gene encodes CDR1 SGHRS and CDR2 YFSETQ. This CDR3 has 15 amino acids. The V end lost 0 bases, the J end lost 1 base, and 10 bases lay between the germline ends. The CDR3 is CASSLEGENNYGYTF. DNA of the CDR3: TGCGCCAGCAGCTTGGAAGGAGAAAATAACTATGGCTACACCTTC.

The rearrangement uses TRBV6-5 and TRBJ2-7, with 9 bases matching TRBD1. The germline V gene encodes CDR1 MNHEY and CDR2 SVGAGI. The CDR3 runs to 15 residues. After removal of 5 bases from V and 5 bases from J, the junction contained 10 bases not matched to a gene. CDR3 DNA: TGTGCCAGCAGTCCAACAGGGGGCGTCCCCCACGAGCAGTACTTC. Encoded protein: CASSPTGGVPHEQYF.

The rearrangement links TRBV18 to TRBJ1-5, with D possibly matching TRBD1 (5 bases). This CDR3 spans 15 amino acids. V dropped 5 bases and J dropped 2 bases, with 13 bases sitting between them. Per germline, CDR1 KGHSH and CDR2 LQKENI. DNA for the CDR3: TGTGCCAGCTCATCCCAGGGTTCGGGCAATCAGCCCCAGCATTTT. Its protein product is CASSSQGSGNQPQHF.

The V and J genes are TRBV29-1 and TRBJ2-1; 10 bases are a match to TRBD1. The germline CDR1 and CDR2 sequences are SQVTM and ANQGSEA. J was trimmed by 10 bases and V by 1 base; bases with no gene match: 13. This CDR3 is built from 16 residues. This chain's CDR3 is CSVEGVVRDRGYEQFF. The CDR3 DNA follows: TGCAGCGTTGAAGGAGTAGTTAGGGACAGGGGATACGAGCAGTTCTTC.

CDR3 region: CASRNGGRQTPRGELFF. The CDR3 bases are TGCGCCAGCAGAAACGGGGGACGGCAAACTCCTCGAGGGGAGCTGTTTTTT. The genes are TRBV5-1 and TRBJ2-2; D is perhaps TRBD2 (6 bases). V lost 5 bases and J 8 bases, leaving 25 bases between the germline ends. Germline loops: CDR1 SGHRS, CDR2 YFSETQ. The CDR3 is 17 residues long.

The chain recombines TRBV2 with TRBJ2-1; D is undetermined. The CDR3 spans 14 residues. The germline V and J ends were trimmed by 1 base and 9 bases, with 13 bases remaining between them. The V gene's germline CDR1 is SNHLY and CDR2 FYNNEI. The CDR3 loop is CASSEVRSLSEQFF. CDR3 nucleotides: TGTGCCAGCAGTGAAGTGAGGAGCTTGAGTGAGCAGTTCTTC.

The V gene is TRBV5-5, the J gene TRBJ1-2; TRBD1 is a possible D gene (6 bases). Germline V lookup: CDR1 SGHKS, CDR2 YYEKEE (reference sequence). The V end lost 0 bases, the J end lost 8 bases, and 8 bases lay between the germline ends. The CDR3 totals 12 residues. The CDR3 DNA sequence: TGTGCCAGCAGCTTGGAAGGGACAGGCTACACCTTC. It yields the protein CASSLEGTGYTF.

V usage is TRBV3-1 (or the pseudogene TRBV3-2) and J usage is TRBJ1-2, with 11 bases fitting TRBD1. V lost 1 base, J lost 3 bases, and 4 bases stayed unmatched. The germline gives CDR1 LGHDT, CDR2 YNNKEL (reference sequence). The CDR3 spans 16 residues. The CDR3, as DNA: TGTGCCAGCAGCCAAGCCCGGGACAGGGGGGACTATGGCTACACCTTC. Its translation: CASSQARDRGDYGYTF.

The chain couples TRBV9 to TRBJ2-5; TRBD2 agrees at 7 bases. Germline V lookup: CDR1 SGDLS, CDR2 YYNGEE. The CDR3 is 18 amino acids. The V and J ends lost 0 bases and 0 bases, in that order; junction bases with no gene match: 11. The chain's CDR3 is CASSVDSFEAGYQETQYF. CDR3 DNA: TGTGCCAGCAGCGTAGACTCTTTTGAAGCGGGGTACCAAGAGACCCAGTACTTC. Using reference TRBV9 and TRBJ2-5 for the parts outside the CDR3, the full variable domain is DSGVTQTPKHLITATGQRVTLRCSPRSGDLSVYWYQQSLDQGLQFLIQYYNGEERAKGNILERFSAQQFPDLHSELNLSSLELGDSALYFCASSVDSFEAGYQETQYFGPGTRLLVL.

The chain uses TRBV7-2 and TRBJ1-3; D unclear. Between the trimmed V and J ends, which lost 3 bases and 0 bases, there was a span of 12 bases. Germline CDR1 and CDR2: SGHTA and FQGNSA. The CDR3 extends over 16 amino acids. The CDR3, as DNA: TGTGCCAGCAGCTTCCTTAGATCCAACTCTGGAAACACCATATATTTT. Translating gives CASSFLRSNSGNTIYF.

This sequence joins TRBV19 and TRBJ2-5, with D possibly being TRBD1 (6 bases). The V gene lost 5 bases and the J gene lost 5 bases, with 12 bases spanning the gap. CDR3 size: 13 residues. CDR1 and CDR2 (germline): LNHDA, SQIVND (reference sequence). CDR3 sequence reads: CASSPRTVETQYF. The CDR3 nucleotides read TGTGCCAGTAGTCCCAGGACAGTTGAGACCCAGTACTTC.

CDR3 amino acids: CASSTDSSGNTIYF. The CDR3 nucleotides read TGTGCCAGCAGCACCGACAGCTCTGGAAACACCATATATTTT. J is TRBJ1-3 and V is TRBV28; weak D call: TRBD1 (5 bases). The germline gives CDR1 MDHEN, CDR2 SYDVKM. V lost 6 bases and J 0 bases, leaving 9 bases between the germline ends. The CDR3 runs to 14 residues. Together with reference TRBV28 and TRBJ1-3, the CDR3 gives the full variable domain: DVKVTQSSRYLVKRTGEKVFLECVQDMDHENMFWYRQDPGLGLRLIYFSYDVKMKEKGDIPEGYSVSREKKERFSLILESASTNQTSMYLCASSTDSSGNTIYFGEGSWLTVV.

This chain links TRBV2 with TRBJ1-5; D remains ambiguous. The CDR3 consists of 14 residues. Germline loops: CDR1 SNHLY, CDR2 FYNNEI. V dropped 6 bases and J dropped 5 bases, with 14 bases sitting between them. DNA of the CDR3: TGTGCCAGCAGAACTTTAGAGGGCGATCAGCCCCAGCATTTT. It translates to CASRTLEGDQPQHF.

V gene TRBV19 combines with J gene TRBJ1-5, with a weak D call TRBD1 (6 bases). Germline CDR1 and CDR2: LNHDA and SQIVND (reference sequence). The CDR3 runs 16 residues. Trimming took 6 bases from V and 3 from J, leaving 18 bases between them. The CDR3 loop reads CASRTTETGINQPQHF. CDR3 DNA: TGTGCCAGTAGGACCACGGAGACAGGAATCAATCAGCCCCAGCATTTT.

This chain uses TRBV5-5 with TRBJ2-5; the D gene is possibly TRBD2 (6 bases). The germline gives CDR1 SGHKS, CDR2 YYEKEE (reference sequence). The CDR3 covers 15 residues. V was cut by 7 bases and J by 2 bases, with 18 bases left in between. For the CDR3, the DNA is TGTGCCAGCGGCCCGGCGGGATCTCTTCAAGAGACCCAGTACTTC. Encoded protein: CASGPAGSLQETQYF.

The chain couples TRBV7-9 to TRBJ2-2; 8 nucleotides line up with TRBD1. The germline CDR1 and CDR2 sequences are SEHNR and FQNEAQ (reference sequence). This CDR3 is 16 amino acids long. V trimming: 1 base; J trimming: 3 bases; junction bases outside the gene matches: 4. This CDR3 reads CASSLDGQGYTGELFF. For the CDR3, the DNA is TGTGCCAGCAGCTTAGATGGACAGGGATACACCGGGGAGCTGTTTTTT.

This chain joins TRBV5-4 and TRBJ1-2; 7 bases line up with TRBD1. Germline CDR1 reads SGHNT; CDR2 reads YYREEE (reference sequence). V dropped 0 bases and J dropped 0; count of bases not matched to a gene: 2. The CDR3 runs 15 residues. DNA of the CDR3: TGTGCCAGCAGCTTGGGAGGACAGGCTAACTATGGCTACACCTTC. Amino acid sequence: CASSLGGQANYGYTF.

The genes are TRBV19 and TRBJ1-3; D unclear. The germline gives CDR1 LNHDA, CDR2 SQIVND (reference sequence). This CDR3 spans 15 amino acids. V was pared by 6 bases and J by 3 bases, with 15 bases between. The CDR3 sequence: CASSHGVTDGNTIYF. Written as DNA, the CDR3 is TGTGCCAGTAGCCACGGGGTGACGGATGGAAACACCATATATTTT.

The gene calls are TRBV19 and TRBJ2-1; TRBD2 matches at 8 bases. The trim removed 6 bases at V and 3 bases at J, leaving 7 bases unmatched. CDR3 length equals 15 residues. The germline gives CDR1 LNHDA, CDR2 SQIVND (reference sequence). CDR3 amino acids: CASRQSGGRYNEQFF. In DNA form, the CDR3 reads TGTGCCAGTAGACAGAGCGGGGGCCGCTACAATGAGCAGTTCTTC.

The DNA of the CDR3 is TGTGCCAGCAGCTCACCTAGGACACTACCGAACACTGAAGCTTTCTTT. This sequence encodes CASSSPRTLPNTEAFF. The chain couples TRBV11-2 to TRBJ1-1; D may be TRBD1 (5 bases). Germline-derived CDR1 and CDR2 are SGHAT and FQNNGV. The V end was cut by 4 bases, the J end by 1 base, with 16 bases between. The CDR3 loop spans 16 amino acids. The whole variable domain, filled in from reference TRBV11-2 and TRBJ1-1, reads EAGVAQSPRYKIIEKRQSVAFWCNPISGHATLYWYQQILGQGPKLLIQFQNNGVVDDSQLPKDRFSAERLKGVDSTLKIQPAKLEDSAVYLCASSSPRTLPNTEAFFGQGTRLTVV.

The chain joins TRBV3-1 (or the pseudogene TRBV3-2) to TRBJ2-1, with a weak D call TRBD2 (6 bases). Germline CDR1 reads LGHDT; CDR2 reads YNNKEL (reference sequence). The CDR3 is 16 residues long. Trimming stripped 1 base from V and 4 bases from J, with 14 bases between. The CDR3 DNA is TGTGCCAGCAGCCAAGGGGCACTAGCCCCATACAATGAGCAGTTCTTC. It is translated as CASSQGALAPYNEQFF.